The entry that follows covers one T cell receptor beta chain sequence. Its antigen remains unidentified. No qualities accompany the bases; no much larger clone lies one base away. This sample is part of a study of Tregs in tolerant kidney transplant recipients (dated by TCRdb to between 2018 and 2020). Regarding the complete study: The study applied TCRbeta sequencing to find donor-specific regulatory T cells before combined kidney and bone marrow transplantation and then followed those same cells after transplant. In a few healthy controls, several methods of expanding Tregs specific for an allogeneic donor were compared by TCRbeta repertoire sequencing. Results and caveats for the whole study, not just this receptor: Because only a small number of patients were included, the study had limitations, and the results will need to be validated in larger populations as well as under other immunosuppression protocols. Biological reproducibility was not directly addressed, though technical replication error appeared minimal. The most biologically relevant and donor-specific TCRbeta repertoire appeared to be identified by expanding Tregs with activated donor B cells.

For TCRbeta CDR3 sequencing, genomic DNA from the sorted cells was extracted using the QIAGEN DNeasy Blood and Tissue Kit. High-throughput TCRbeta CDR3 sequencing, including PCR amplification with bias correction and internal controls, was performed commercially through immunoSEQ. Concerning the study's data processing: Unique productive TCRbeta sequences were defined by CDR3 nucleotide sequence where primers matched, and otherwise by CDR3 amino acid sequence together with Vbeta and Jbeta genes. Sorting error was corrected by removing sequences shared between sorted populations at a frequency ratio of 2:1 or less, and the remaining shared sequences were assigned to the higher population. A sequence counted as donor-reactive if, in CFSE-low cells, the sequence had a frequency of at least 0.01% and was expanded at least 5-fold compared with unstimulated cells. Jensen-Shannon divergence calculated on the top 100 TCRbeta sequences ranked by frequency was used to measure repertoire divergence. For samples with multiple sequencing runs, sorting error was corrected separately for each run before the runs were pooled. In TCRdb, the immuneACCESS table is reduced to in-frame sequences with V and J assigned. These tables do not hold every clone; where another copy was compared, an unresolved V gene accounts for under half, and the others remain unexplained. V, J and clone size were drawn from that table, and D and trimming were deduced from the DNA. For this sample the table gives about 59,000 clones, of which about 83% were detected only once. The top ten hold less than 5.5% of the sample.

Thawed PBMCs were FACS-sorted into unstimulated Tregs (CD4+CD25+CD127-), CD4+ non-Tregs (CD4+CD25-), CD4 cells and CD8 cells. Healthy control blood was obtained either as purchased buffy coats or from healthy volunteers. Healthy control blood was processed to PBMCs with a Ficoll density gradient and then cryopreserved, whereas patient PBMCs were collected both before and after transplant. Taken from the germline V gene (reference sequence), the CDR1 and CDR2 loops are MNHNY and SVGAGI. V is pruned by 9 bases and J by 5 bases, leaving 9 bases of the junction without a gene match. The CDR3 starts with the cysteine, ends with the phenylalanine, and has 15 residues. The entry retains the CDR3 DNA only, 45 bases that are in frame from base 1.

The clonotype comes from a human donor in good health. This chain joins TRBV6-6 to TRBJ2-3; TRBD2 matches 12 bases in the middle. The source material was CD4+ T cells from blood. The CDR3: CASLLGLAGQDTQYF. In nucleotide form, the sequence is TGTGCCAGTCTCCTCGGACTAGCGGGGCAAGATACGCAGTATTTT.